In this sample, the clone carrying this T cell receptor beta chain turned up many times. The data belong to a study of T-cell reconstitution after alpha-beta-depleted transplantation in children. The TCRbeta library incorporated unique molecular identifiers. TCRdb called the PCR reads again in MiXCR, with one record for every CDR3 protein. This sample has approximately 8,000 distinct CDR3 sequences, with over 9.5% found just once. Sequenced material: PBMCs, mostly from graft donor cells, taken 60 days after TCRalphabeta/CD19-depleted stem cell transplant. The receptor was isolated from a patient aged 2 to 10 who had a stem cell transplant for inherited bone marrow failure, so the T cells may come from the graft donor.

The CDR3 DNA is TGTGCCAGCTCACGTATAAGGGACAGCAATTCACCCCTCCACTTT. This translates into CASSRIRDSNSPLHF. The chain has TRBV18 and TRBJ1-6; 7 bases fit TRBD1. The germline V gene has CDR1 KGHSH and CDR2 LQKENI. Trimming removed 4 bases from V and 7 bases from J; junction bases left unmatched: 7. CDR3 length equals 15 residues.